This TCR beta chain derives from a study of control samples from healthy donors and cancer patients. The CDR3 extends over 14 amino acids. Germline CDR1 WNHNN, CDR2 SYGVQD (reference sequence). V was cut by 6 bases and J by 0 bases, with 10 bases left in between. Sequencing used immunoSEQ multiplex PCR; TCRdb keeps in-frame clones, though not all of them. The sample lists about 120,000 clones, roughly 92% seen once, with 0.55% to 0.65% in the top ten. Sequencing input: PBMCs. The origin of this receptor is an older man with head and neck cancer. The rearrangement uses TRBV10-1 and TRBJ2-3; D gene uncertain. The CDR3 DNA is TGCGCCAGCAGCCAAACAGAGAGCACAGATACGCAGTATTTT. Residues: CASSQTESTDTQYF.